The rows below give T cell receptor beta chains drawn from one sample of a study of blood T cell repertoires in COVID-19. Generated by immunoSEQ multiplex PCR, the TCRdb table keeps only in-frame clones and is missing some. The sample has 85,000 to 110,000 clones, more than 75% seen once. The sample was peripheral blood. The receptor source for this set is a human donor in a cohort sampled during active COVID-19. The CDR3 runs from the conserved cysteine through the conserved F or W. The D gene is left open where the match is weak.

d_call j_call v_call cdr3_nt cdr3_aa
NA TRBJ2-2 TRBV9 TGTGCCAGCAGCGTTGGGGGCTCCGGGGAGCTGTTTTTT CASSVGGSGELFF
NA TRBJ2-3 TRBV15 TGTGCCACCAGCGTCGGACTGAGCACAGATACGCAGTATTTT CATSVGLSTDTQYF
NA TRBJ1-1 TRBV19 TGTGCCAGTAGTAGTGGGGGCGCAAGGGCTGAAGCTTTCTTT CASSSGGARAEAFF
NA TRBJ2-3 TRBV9 TGTGCCAGCAGCGTAGTGGGCGGGAGCACAGATACGCAGTATTTT CASSVVGGSTDTQYF
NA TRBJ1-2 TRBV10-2 TGCGCCAGCAGTCCTGGGGTCGGGGTGGGAGGCTACACCTTC CASSPGVGVGGYTF
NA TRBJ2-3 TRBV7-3 TGTGCCAGCAGCACGACTAGTGGGGTAGATACGCAGTATTTT CASSTTSGVDTQYF
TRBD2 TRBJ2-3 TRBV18 TGTGCCAGCTCACCGCAATTGGCGGGGGGCTTCACAGATACGCAGTATTTT CASSPQLAGGFTDTQYF
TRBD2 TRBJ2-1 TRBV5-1 TGCGCCAGCAGCTCCGGGGGGTCACAGGACAATGAGCAGTTCTTC CASSSGGSQDNEQFF
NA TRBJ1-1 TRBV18 TGTGCCAGCTCACCCCCTTGGGCAAGCACTGAAGCTTTCTTT CASSPPWASTEAFF
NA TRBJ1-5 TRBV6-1 TGTGCCAGCAGTGAATCAGGGGCCGTAGGCCCCAATCAGCCCCAGCATTTT CASSESGAVGPNQPQHF
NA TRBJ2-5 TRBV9 TGTGCCAGCAGCGTAGTCGGGGAGACCCAGTACTTC CASSVVGETQYF